The 28 T cell receptor beta chains below were found in one sample sequenced in a study of graft-versus-host responses after intestinal transplantation. Method: immunoSEQ multiplex PCR; TCRdb's copy keeps in-frame clones and lacks some. This table holds 43,000 or so clones, 85% to 95% found once. This sample comprised PBMCs, obtained roughly 760 days after a first intestinal transplant, on the day of a second. These receptors all come from a human patient who received an intestinal transplant, so some T cells may come from the graft donor.

This rearrangement joins TRBV7-9 to TRBJ2-3, with D uncertain. This CDR3 is 18 amino acids long. Germline lookup yields CDR1 SEHNR and CDR2 FQNEAQ (reference sequence). The V gene lost 6 bases and the J gene lost 2 bases, with 24 bases spanning the gap. The CDR3: CASRTIRSIASLTDTQYF. DNA of the CDR3: TGTGCCAGCAGAACAATTAGGTCCATCGCATCCCTCACAGATACGCAGTATTTT.

Of note for this clone: One end of the junction varies from germline; a read error may be responsible. The genes are TRBV11-2 and TRBJ2-5, with D maybe TRBD2 (5 bases). The CDR3 is made up of 15 amino acids. Germline V lookup: CDR1 SGHAT, CDR2 FQNNGV. CDR3 loop: CASSVEPGTLAPHNF. The CDR3 bases are TGTGCCAGCAGCGTTGAACCCGGCACTCTAGCTCCTCACAACTTC. The complete variable domain, with remaining parts taken from reference TRBV11-2 and TRBJ2-5, reads EAGVAQSPRYKIIEKRQSVAFWCNPISGHATLYWYQQILGQGPKLLIQFQNNGVVDDSQLPKDRFSAERLKGVDSTLKIQPAKLEDSAVYLCASSVEPGTLAPHNFGPGTRLLVL.

V and J are TRBV7-6 and TRBJ2-1; possibly TRBD2 for D (6 bases). Trimming took off 3 bases at V and 6 bases at J, with 18 bases between the two ends. The V gene's germline CDR1 is SGHVS and CDR2 FNYEAQ. The CDR3 has 16 amino acids. In DNA, the CDR3 is TGTGCCAGCAGCTTGGCTTCCGCGGGGCTCGGCAATGAGCAGTTCTTC. Its protein is CASSLASAGLGNEQFF.

The chain employs TRBV5-1 and TRBJ2-7; D uncertain. This CDR3 has 12 residues. CDR1 is SGHRS and CDR2 is YFSETQ in the germline V gene. V lost 0 bases to trimming and J lost 10 bases, with 11 bases between them. This CDR3 is CASSLDRHYQYF. CDR3 nucleotide sequence: TGCGCCAGCAGCTTGGATCGGCACTATCAGTACTTC.

This clone was seen only once. V gene TRBV7-9 combines with J gene TRBJ2-1; the D gene could be TRBD1 or TRBD2 (5 bases each). This CDR3 is built from 13 residues. Trimming cost V 4 bases and J 14 bases, with 18 bases left between them. In germline, CDR1 is SEHNR, CDR2 FQNEAQ (reference sequence). In DNA form, the CDR3 reads TGTGCCAGCAGCTCCCGGCTGGGGCAGGAGGAGTTCTTC. Its protein is CASSSRLGQEEFF.

This chain uses TRBV5-6 with TRBJ2-5, with D perhaps matching TRBD1 (6 bases). The CDR3 is 17 residues long. Germline loops: CDR1 SGHDT, CDR2 YYEEEE. With 0 bases removed from V and 2 bases from J, the gap between germline ends came to 17 bases. CDR3 nucleotides: TGTGCCAGCAGCTTGGGAATCCCAGGGGACATGCAAGAGACCCAGTACTTC. Protein: CASSLGIPGDMQETQYF.

The chain carries TRBV7-9 and TRBJ1-1; 7 bases agree with TRBD1. Per germline, CDR1 SEHNR and CDR2 FQNEAQ (reference sequence). The CDR3 is 15 amino acids. The ends lost 6 bases at V and 7 bases at J; junction bases unmatched: 14. CDR3 protein: CASSQTRDSRIEAFF. Here the CDR3 DNA reads TGTGCCAGCAGTCAAACACGGGACAGTCGGATTGAAGCTTTCTTT.

The rearrangement links TRBV19 to TRBJ2-7; maybe TRBD1 (6 bases). From germline, CDR1 is LNHDA and CDR2 SQIVND (reference sequence). The CDR3 has 15 residues. Trimming removed 5 bases at V and 0 bases at J, with 14 bases between. CDR3 region: CASSAFTGSSYEQYF. CDR3 sequence (DNA): TGTGCCAGTAGTGCCTTTACAGGGAGCTCCTACGAGCAGTACTTC.

The chain joins TRBV15 to TRBJ2-7, with a tentative D call TRBD1 (6 bases). The CDR3 is 12 residues long. Germline CDR1 is LNHNV and CDR2 is YYDKDF (reference sequence). The V end was cut by 3 bases, the J end by 3 bases, with 6 bases between. The CDR3 protein is CATSSRGYEQYF. The CDR3 DNA follows: TGTGCCACCAGCAGCAGGGGCTACGAGCAGTACTTC.

This clone was seen just once. The rearrangement joins TRBV2 to TRBJ2-7; no firm D call. The CDR3 has 12 amino acids. The V end lost 6 bases, the J end lost 3 bases, and 9 bases lay between the germline ends. Germline V gene sequence: CDR1 SNHLY, CDR2 FYNNEI. In DNA, the CDR3 is TGTGCCAGCAGGGACGGAATCTACGAGCAGTACTTC. As protein: CASRDGIYEQYF.

The CDR3 nucleotides are TGCAGCGTTGAAGGCTATAGGGGTAACAATGAGCAGTTCTTC. It translates to CSVEGYRGNNEQFF. V usage is TRBV29-1 and J usage is TRBJ2-1, with D possibly being TRBD1 (5 bases). Germline V gene data show CDR1 as SQVTM and CDR2 as ANQGSEA. V dropped 1 base and J dropped 5 bases, with 12 bases sitting between them. The CDR3 contains 14 residues.

This chain connects TRBV6-5 to TRBJ2-2; 12 bases line up with TRBD1. Germline-derived CDR1 and CDR2 are MNHEY and SVGAGI. This CDR3 is built from 14 residues. After removal of 5 bases from V and 8 bases from J, the junction contained 3 bases not matched to a gene. The CDR3 loop reads CASSPGQGAGELFF. The DNA of the CDR3 is TGTGCCAGCAGTCCGGGACAGGGGGCGGGGGAGCTGTTTTTT.

The rearrangement uses TRBV30 and TRBJ2-1; D not resolved. The CDR3 is made up of 13 amino acids. The V and J ends lost 5 bases and 0 bases respectively, with 8 bases between them. Germline V gene data show CDR1 as GTSNPN and CDR2 as SVGIG (reference sequence). CDR3 amino acids: CAWAESSYNEQFF. CDR3 nucleotide sequence: TGTGCCTGGGCCGAAAGCTCCTACAATGAGCAGTTCTTC.

The chain employs TRBV13 and TRBJ2-4, with D possibly matching TRBD1 (5 bases). This CDR3 contains 15 residues. Between the trimmed V and J ends, which lost 0 bases and 1 base, there was a span of 7 bases. CDR1 and CDR2 from the germline V gene are PRHDT and FYEKMQ (reference sequence). DNA of the CDR3: TGTGCCAGCAGCTTAGGCCCAGGGGCCAAAAACATTCAGTACTTC. It codes for CASSLGPGAKNIQYF.

This chain links TRBV7-8 with TRBJ2-3; 10 bases map to TRBD2. V shed 5 bases and J 2 bases; nucleotides not matched to a gene: 13. The CDR3 has 18 amino acids. CDR1 and CDR2 (germline): SGHVS, FQNEAQ. The DNA of the CDR3 is TGTGCCAGCAGCCAGGGACTAGCGATCATGGAAGACACAGATACGCAGTATTTT. Translated: CASSQGLAIMEDTDTQYF.

V usage is TRBV7-9 and J usage is TRBJ2-3, with D perhaps matching TRBD1 or TRBD2 (5 bases each). This CDR3 region has 16 residues. The V gene lost 1 base and the J gene lost 7 bases, with 18 bases spanning the gap. CDR1 and CDR2 from the germline V gene are SEHNR and FQNEAQ (reference sequence). Here the CDR3 DNA reads TGTGCCAGCAGCTTAGTGTTGGGACCACGCCTCCATACGCAGTATTTT. Translating it yields CASSLVLGPRLHTQYF.

The chain combines TRBV29-1 with TRBJ1-2; D is unresolved. The CDR3 covers 11 residues. V lost 6 bases and J 9 bases, leaving 14 bases between the germline ends. Germline V gives CDR1 SQVTM, CDR2 ANQGSEA. The CDR3 DNA reads as TGCAGCGTCAGAAACTCGGCTAGCTACACCTTC. This gives the protein CSVRNSASYTF.

CDR3 sequence (DNA): TGTGCCAGCAGTGAAGCGCGGGACCTGAATGGAGATACGCAGTATTTT. Protein product: CASSEARDLNGDTQYF. The chain employs TRBV6-1 and TRBJ2-3; D perhaps matches TRBD2 (6 bases). From germline, CDR1 is MNHNS and CDR2 SASEGT. The CDR3 runs to 16 residues. V was pared by 0 bases and J by 5 bases, with 15 bases between.

The genes are TRBV18 and TRBJ2-2; D is uncertain. The germline V gene encodes CDR1 KGHSH and CDR2 LQKENI. V was pared by 1 base and J by 1 base, with 10 bases between. The CDR3 loop spans 16 amino acids. CDR3 nucleotide sequence: TGTGCCAGCTCACCACTACGGGTAGGGAACACCGGGGAGCTGTTTTTT. It codes for CASSPLRVGNTGELFF.

This clone was seen a single time. The chain is built from TRBV29-1 and TRBJ2-1, with 7 bases fitting TRBD2. J gave up 9 bases and V 6 bases, and 5 bases lay outside the gene matches. The CDR3 contains 11 residues. Per the germline V gene, CDR1 is SQVTM and CDR2 is ANQGSEA. The CDR3 DNA sequence: TGCAGCGTGGCACTAGCGATTGAGCAGTTCTTC. Translated: CSVALAIEQFF.

The V and J genes are TRBV5-5 and TRBJ2-1, with D possibly TRBD2 on 7 matching bases. Germline CDR1 is SGHKS and CDR2 is YYEKEE (reference sequence). V was shortened by 0 bases and J by 7 bases, with 14 bases between the two germline ends. This CDR3 has 15 amino acids. CDR3 sequence: CASSLAMRGRNEQFF. The DNA of the CDR3 is TGTGCCAGCAGCTTGGCGATGCGGGGGCGGAATGAGCAGTTCTTC.

As regards this clone: At one end, the junction sequence differs from germline, possibly due to a read error. This rearrangement joins TRBV25-1 to TRBJ2-5; D remains unclear. From germline, CDR1 is MGHDK and CDR2 SYGVNS. CDR3 length equals 13 residues. The CDR3 DNA sequence: TGTGCCAGCAGTGAAGGGGAAGGAGAGGCCCAGTACTTC. Translated, it gives CASSEGEGEAQYF.

The CDR3 is CASSRRMGDTQYF. Here the CDR3 DNA reads TGCGCCAGCAGTCGGAGGATGGGGGATACGCAGTATTTT. The rearrangement links TRBV10-1 to TRBJ2-3; possibly TRBD2 for D (5 bases). V lost 5 bases to trimming and J lost 6 bases, with 12 bases between them. There are 13 residues in the CDR3. Germline V gene sequence: CDR1 WNHNN, CDR2 SYGVQD (reference sequence).

This chain joins TRBV15 and TRBJ2-2; D is unresolved. V lost 7 bases, J lost 3 bases, and 9 bases lay in between. The CDR3 has 13 residues. Germline V gives CDR1 LNHNV, CDR2 YYDKDF (reference sequence). CDR3 DNA sequence: TGTGCCACCACTAGGGCGGACACCGGGGAGCTGTTTTTT. As protein: CATTRADTGELFF.

V usage is TRBV28 and J usage is TRBJ1-4; a possible D gene is TRBD1 (6 bases). V lost 6 bases and J 5 bases, leaving 16 bases between the germline ends. This CDR3 has 15 amino acids. Germline V lookup: CDR1 MDHEN, CDR2 SYDVKM. The DNA for the CDR3 is TGTGCCAGCAGAAACGGGGGCGAGGGGAATGAAAAACTGTTTTTT. This translates into CASRNGGEGNEKLFF.

The V and J genes are TRBV5-4 and TRBJ1-2; D ambiguous. There are 14 residues in the CDR3. Germline CDR1 reads SGHNT; CDR2 reads YYREEE (reference sequence). The germline V and J ends were trimmed by 0 bases and 7 bases, with 13 bases remaining between them. Here the CDR3 DNA reads TGTGCCAGCAGCTTGGGGGGTTTGGCTGGTGGCTACACCTTC. Protein: CASSLGGLAGGYTF.

CDR3 nucleotides: TGTGCCAGCAGCGCGGAATCCGGGACAGGGAATGACGAGCAGTACTTC. Encoded protein: CASSAESGTGNDEQYF. The chain links TRBV9 to TRBJ2-7, with 9 bases lining up with TRBD1. The CDR3 totals 16 residues. Germline loops: CDR1 SGDLS, CDR2 YYNGEE. The ends lost 3 bases at V and 5 bases at J; junction bases unmatched: 12.

The genes are TRBV6-6 and TRBJ1-2; 10 bases agree with TRBD1. Germline assignment: CDR1 MNHNY and CDR2 SVGAGI (reference sequence). J lost 4 bases, V lost 4 bases, and 6 bases had no gene match. CDR3 length: 15 amino acids. The CDR3 loop is CASSFGQGGGYGYTF. In DNA, the CDR3 is TGTGCCAGCAGTTTCGGACAGGGGGGTGGCTATGGCTACACCTTC.